Listed below are T cell receptor beta chains from one sample, sequenced in a study of shared clonotypes between healthy human individuals. Libraries were prepared by immunoSEQ multiplex PCR; TCRdb keeps only in-frame clonotypes and omits some of them. This sample carries roughly 2 million clones, roughly 95% of them seen once, and the ten largest clones take 0.9% to 1.4%. The sample taken for sequencing was naive CD8+ T cells sorted from blood. These receptors all stem from a man aged 18 to 35 in good health. The CDR3 runs from the conserved cysteine through the conserved F or W. Each record gives: CDR3 length, J gene, V gene, D gene, clone size, CDR3 DNA, CDR3 protein. A D gene is named only where the DNA matches it firmly. Clone size, where shown, is once, few, many, or a class for clones that have expanded.

len: 18
j_gene: TRBJ2-3
v_gene: TRBV5-1
d_gene: TRBD2
abundance: -
CDR3nt: TGCGCCAGCAGCTTGGCCACCCCTAGCGGGATGGGTGGGGATACGCAGTATTTT
CDR3aa: CASSLATPSGMGGDTQYF

len: 17
j_gene: TRBJ2-2
v_gene: TRBV13
d_gene: -
abundance: -
CDR3nt: TGTGCCAGCAGCCTTTTGGGTCCGGGACTCAACACCGGGGAGCTGTTTTTT
CDR3aa: CASSLLGPGLNTGELFF

len: 15
j_gene: TRBJ2-2
v_gene: TRBV10-1
d_gene: -
abundance: -
CDR3nt: TGCGCCAGCAGTGATTCGGGGCTGGGCACCGGGGAGCTGTTTTTT
CDR3aa: CASSDSGLGTGELFF

len: 11
j_gene: TRBJ2-5
v_gene: TRBV5-1
d_gene: TRBD1
abundance: -
CDR3nt: TGCGCCAGCAGCACAGACAGGGTTACTTACTTC
CDR3aa: CASSTDRVTYF

len: 13
j_gene: TRBJ2-7
v_gene: TRBV27
d_gene: -
abundance: -
CDR3nt: TGTGCCAGCAGAAGACTTGGGGCAGAAAAGCAGTACTTC
CDR3aa: CASRRLGAEKQYF

len: 15
j_gene: TRBJ1-1
v_gene: TRBV28
d_gene: -
abundance: -
CDR3nt: TGTGCCAGCAATGTCATGACGGGGTCGATCACTGAAGCTTTCTTT
CDR3aa: CASNVMTGSITEAFF

len: 13
j_gene: TRBJ2-7
v_gene: TRBV19
d_gene: -
abundance: -
CDR3nt: TGTGCCAGTAGGGTAACGGGGGCCGGCGAGCAGTACTTC
CDR3aa: CASRVTGAGEQYF

len: 15
j_gene: TRBJ2-7
v_gene: TRBV9
d_gene: TRBD1
abundance: few
CDR3nt: TGTGCCAGCAGCGTAGATGACAGGGGGACCTACGAGCAGTACTTC
CDR3aa: CASSVDDRGTYEQYF

len: 13
j_gene: TRBJ1-1
v_gene: TRBV5-4
d_gene: -
abundance: -
CDR3nt: TGTGCCAGCAGCTTGGCCGGGTTTACTGAAGCTTTCTTT
CDR3aa: CASSLAGFTEAFF

len: 14
j_gene: TRBJ2-7
v_gene: TRBV5-1
d_gene: TRBD1
abundance: -
CDR3nt: TGCGCCAGCAGCGCAGGACAGGGATACGACGAGCAGTACTTC
CDR3aa: CASSAGQGYDEQYF

len: 16
j_gene: TRBJ1-4
v_gene: TRBV28
d_gene: -
abundance: -
CDR3nt: TGTGCCAGCAGTTTAGGGGGTGTACCCTATAATGAAAAACTGTTTTTT
CDR3aa: CASSLGGVPYNEKLFF

len: 16
j_gene: TRBJ2-7
v_gene: TRBV7-9
d_gene: TRBD1
abundance: once
CDR3nt: TGTGCCAGCAGAAGTACCTCCGGGACAGCCCCGGAGGAGCAGTACTTC
CDR3aa: CASRSTSGTAPEEQYF

len: 15
j_gene: TRBJ2-3
v_gene: TRBV7-9
d_gene: -
abundance: -
CDR3nt: TGTGCCAGCAGCTTAGTATTGGGGGGAACAGATACGCAGTATTTT
CDR3aa: CASSLVLGGTDTQYF

len: 16
j_gene: TRBJ2-7
v_gene: TRBV13
d_gene: TRBD2
abundance: -
CDR3nt: TGTGCCAGCAGCCTCCGTAGCGGGAGGTTCTCCTACGAGCAGTACTTC
CDR3aa: CASSLRSGRFSYEQYF

len: 15
j_gene: TRBJ1-2
v_gene: TRBV5-1
d_gene: TRBD1
abundance: -
CDR3nt: TGCGCCAGCAGCTTTGACAGGGAAGCTAACTATGGCTACACCTTC
CDR3aa: CASSFDREANYGYTF

len: 13
j_gene: TRBJ1-6
v_gene: TRBV9
d_gene: -
abundance: -
CDR3nt: TGTGCCAGCAGCGTAGGCGGGGAGCCACCCCTCCACTTT
CDR3aa: CASSVGGEPPLHF

len: 13
j_gene: TRBJ2-1
v_gene: TRBV5-1
d_gene: -
abundance: -
CDR3nt: TGCGCCAGCAGCTCCGGTCTATCCAATGAGCAGTTCTTC
CDR3aa: CASSSGLSNEQFF

len: 17
j_gene: TRBJ2-5
v_gene: TRBV27
d_gene: TRBD2
abundance: -
CDR3nt: TGTGCCAGCAGTTTGGGGTCGGTAAGGGGCGGGGGAGAGACCCAGTACTTC
CDR3aa: CASSLGSVRGGGETQYF

len: 16
j_gene: TRBJ1-5
v_gene: TRBV4-1
d_gene: TRBD1
abundance: -
CDR3nt: TGCGCCAGCAGCCAAGAGACAGGGGGTCTCCATCAGCCCCAGCATTTT
CDR3aa: CASSQETGGLHQPQHF

len: 15
j_gene: TRBJ2-7
v_gene: TRBV4-3
d_gene: -
abundance: -
CDR3nt: TGCGCCAGCAGCCGAACGAAACAGGGAGCTCACGAGCAGTACTTC
CDR3aa: CASSRTKQGAHEQYF

len: 15
j_gene: TRBJ1-1
v_gene: TRBV19
d_gene: -
abundance: -
CDR3nt: TGTGCCAGTAGTATCGGAGGACAGACGAACACTGAAGCTTTCTTT
CDR3aa: CASSIGGQTNTEAFF

len: 13
j_gene: TRBJ1-1
v_gene: TRBV19
d_gene: TRBD1
abundance: -
CDR3nt: TGTGCCAGCAAAACAGGGGGACTCACTGAAGCTTTCTTT
CDR3aa: CASKTGGLTEAFF

len: 15
j_gene: TRBJ2-4
v_gene: TRBV30
d_gene: TRBD1
abundance: -
CDR3nt: TGTGCCCGGAGTGTCCTAGACAGGGCGGGCGACTCGCGGTACTTC
CDR3aa: CARSVLDRAGDSRYF

len: 12
j_gene: TRBJ1-2
v_gene: TRBV28
d_gene: -
abundance: -
CDR3nt: TGTGCCACCTCCCCAGGGAACTATGGCTACACCTTC
CDR3aa: CATSPGNYGYTF

len: 17
j_gene: TRBJ2-7
v_gene: TRBV27
d_gene: TRBD1
abundance: -
CDR3nt: TGTGCCAGCAGTTTATCGTGGGGGGACAGGGGGCCCTACGAGCAGTACTTC
CDR3aa: CASSLSWGDRGPYEQYF

len: 13
j_gene: TRBJ2-7
v_gene: TRBV5-4
d_gene: -
abundance: -
CDR3nt: TGTGCCAGCAGCTTGGCGGGAGTCGACGAGCAGTACTTC
CDR3aa: CASSLAGVDEQYF

len: 15
j_gene: TRBJ1-2
v_gene: TRBV4-1
d_gene: -
abundance: -
CDR3nt: TGCGCCAGCAGCCCGAGAGGGGGAGCTAACTATGGCTACACCTTC
CDR3aa: CASSPRGGANYGYTF

len: 14
j_gene: TRBJ2-2
v_gene: TRBV4-3
d_gene: TRBD1
abundance: -
CDR3nt: TGCGCCAGCAGCCAGGACAGGGGTAGGGGGGAGCTGTTTTTT
CDR3aa: CASSQDRGRGELFF

len: 18
j_gene: TRBJ2-2
v_gene: TRBV7-9
d_gene: -
abundance: -
CDR3nt: TGTGCCAGCAGCCTCATTCTATCTGAGGGGGCGAACACCGGGGAGCTGTTTTTT
CDR3aa: CASSLILSEGANTGELFF

len: 15
j_gene: TRBJ2-1
v_gene: TRBV5-6
d_gene: TRBD2
abundance: -
CDR3nt: TGTGCCAGCAGCGGCGGGAGTGGCTCCTACAATGAGCAGTTCTTC
CDR3aa: CASSGGSGSYNEQFF

len: 15
j_gene: TRBJ2-1
v_gene: TRBV7-9
d_gene: -
abundance: -
CDR3nt: TGTGCCAGCAGCTTCGAGGGGTGGACCTACAATGAGCAGTTCTTC
CDR3aa: CASSFEGWTYNEQFF

len: 13
j_gene: TRBJ2-5
v_gene: TRBV28
d_gene: TRBD2
abundance: -
CDR3nt: TGTGCCAGCAGTTTAGGCGGGGGTGAGACCCAGTACTTC
CDR3aa: CASSLGGGETQYF

len: 13
j_gene: TRBJ2-1
v_gene: TRBV7-9
d_gene: -
abundance: -
CDR3nt: TGTGCCAGCAGCTTAGGTAGCGGCAATGAGCAGTTCTTC
CDR3aa: CASSLGSGNEQFF

len: 14
j_gene: TRBJ1-1
v_gene: TRBV5-1
d_gene: TRBD1
abundance: -
CDR3nt: TGCGCCAGCAGCTTGGGACAGGGATTATCTGAAGCTTTCTTT
CDR3aa: CASSLGQGLSEAFF

len: 15
j_gene: TRBJ1-3
v_gene: TRBV7-9
d_gene: TRBD1
abundance: -
CDR3nt: TGTGCCAGCAGCTCCGACAGGGCCTCTGGAAACACCATATATTTT
CDR3aa: CASSSDRASGNTIYF

len: 14
j_gene: TRBJ2-5
v_gene: TRBV28
d_gene: TRBD2
abundance: -
CDR3nt: TGTGCCACCCTGACTAGCGGGGGCCAAGAGACCCAGTACTTC
CDR3aa: CATLTSGGQETQYF

len: 14
j_gene: TRBJ2-7
v_gene: TRBV2
d_gene: -
abundance: -
CDR3nt: TGTGCCAGCAGTGAGGGGTGGGGTTCCTACGAGCAGTACTTC
CDR3aa: CASSEGWGSYEQYF

len: 15
j_gene: TRBJ1-5
v_gene: TRBV27
d_gene: TRBD1
abundance: -
CDR3nt: TGTGCCAGCAGTTTATTAGCAGGGGGAGGTCAGCCCCAGCATTTT
CDR3aa: CASSLLAGGGQPQHF

len: 14
j_gene: TRBJ1-2
v_gene: TRBV6-5
d_gene: TRBD1
abundance: once
CDR3nt: TGTGCCAGCAGTTTGGACAGGGACAATTATGGCTACACCTTC
CDR3aa: CASSLDRDNYGYTF

len: 16
j_gene: TRBJ2-3
v_gene: TRBV7-6
d_gene: TRBD1
abundance: -
CDR3nt: TGTGCCAGCAGTTTAGGGCCGGGACAGGGCCCTGATACGCAGTATTTT
CDR3aa: CASSLGPGQGPDTQYF

len: 14
j_gene: TRBJ2-7
v_gene: TRBV15
d_gene: -
abundance: -
CDR3nt: TGTGCCACCAGTCTGGCGGCTGGGTCCTACGAGCAGTACTTC
CDR3aa: CATSLAAGSYEQYF

len: 14
j_gene: TRBJ2-5
v_gene: TRBV15
d_gene: -
abundance: -
CDR3nt: TGTGCCACCACCGTAAGCGGGTTCCAAGAGACCCAGTACTTC
CDR3aa: CATTVSGFQETQYF

len: 14
j_gene: TRBJ2-2
v_gene: TRBV30
d_gene: -
abundance: -
CDR3nt: TGTGCCTGGAGCGTTATCAGCCTTACCGGGGAGCTGTTTTTT
CDR3aa: CAWSVISLTGELFF

len: 14
j_gene: TRBJ1-1
v_gene: TRBV7-6
d_gene: -
abundance: -
CDR3nt: TGTGCCAGCAGCGAGGACGTAATGAACACTGAAGCTTTCTTT
CDR3aa: CASSEDVMNTEAFF

len: 12
j_gene: TRBJ1-5
v_gene: TRBV6-5
d_gene: -
abundance: -
CDR3nt: TGTGCCAGCAGTTCAGGGCCTCAGCCCCAGCATTTT
CDR3aa: CASSSGPQPQHF

len: 13
j_gene: TRBJ2-3
v_gene: TRBV4-1
d_gene: -
abundance: -
CDR3nt: TGCGCCAGCAGCCAGTTAGGCACAGATACGCAGTATTTT
CDR3aa: CASSQLGTDTQYF

len: 16
j_gene: TRBJ2-1
v_gene: TRBV7-9
d_gene: TRBD2
abundance: -
CDR3nt: TGTGCCAGCAGCTCGACTAGCGGGAGGGCCATGAATGAGCAGTTCTTC
CDR3aa: CASSSTSGRAMNEQFF